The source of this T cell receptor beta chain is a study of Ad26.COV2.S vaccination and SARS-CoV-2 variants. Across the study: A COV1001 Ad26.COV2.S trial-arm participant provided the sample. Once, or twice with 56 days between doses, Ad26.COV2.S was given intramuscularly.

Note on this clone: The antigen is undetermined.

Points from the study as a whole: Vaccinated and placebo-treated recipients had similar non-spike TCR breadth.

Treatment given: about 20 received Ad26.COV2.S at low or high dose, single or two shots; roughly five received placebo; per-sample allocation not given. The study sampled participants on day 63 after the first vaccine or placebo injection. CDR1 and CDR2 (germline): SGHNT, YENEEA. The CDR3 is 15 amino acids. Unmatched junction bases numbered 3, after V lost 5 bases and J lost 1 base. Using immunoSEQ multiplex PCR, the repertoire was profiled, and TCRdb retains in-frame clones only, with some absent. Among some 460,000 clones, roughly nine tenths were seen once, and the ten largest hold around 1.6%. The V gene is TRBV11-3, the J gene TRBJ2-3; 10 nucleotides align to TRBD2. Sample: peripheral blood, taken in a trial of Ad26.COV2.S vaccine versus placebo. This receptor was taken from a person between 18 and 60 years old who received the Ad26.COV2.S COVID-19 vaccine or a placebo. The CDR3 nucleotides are TGTGCCAGCAGCCCAGGACTAGCGGGCACAGATACGCAGTATTTT. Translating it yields CASSPGLAGTDTQYF.